The 23 T cell receptor beta chains below all came from one sample that was sequenced in a study of shared clonotypes between healthy human individuals (dated by TCRdb to 2020 to 2022). The method was the immunoSEQ multiplex PCR assay. The source is immuneACCESS, and TCRdb retained only in-frame sequences with V and J called. Part of the clones is not carried over; for the studies checked, unresolved V genes explain less than half of this, and the remainder is unexplained. Present in this sample are approximately 100,000 clones, just over 65% of which were seen just once. Approximately 23% of the sample goes to the ten largest clones. Sequencing used memory CD8+ T cells sorted from blood. This specimen's cell subset or site label, interpreted: CD45RO+ cells pooled with CCR7-negative TemRA cells. These receptors were taken from a woman in her twenties or thirties in good health.

The chain recombines TRBV4-2 with TRBJ2-1, with 11 bases lining up with TRBD2. The CDR3 covers 16 residues. From germline, CDR1 is LGHNA and CDR2 YNFKEQ. With V trimmed by 0 bases and J by 3 bases, 1 base remained unmatched. The CDR3 nucleotides read TGTGCCAGCAGCCAAGAAACTAGCGGGAGCTACAATGAGCAGTTCTTC. It translates to CASSQETSGSYNEQFF.

The V and J genes are TRBV6-4 and TRBJ2-3, with D possibly matching TRBD1 (6 bases). The CDR3 loop spans 15 amino acids. Germline-derived CDR1 and CDR2 are MRHNA and SNTAGT. Trimming took off 3 bases at V and 0 bases at J, with 10 bases between the two ends. CDR3 region: CASSEGAGSTDTQYF. CDR3 sequence (DNA): TGTGCCAGCAGTGAGGGGGCAGGTAGCACAGATACGCAGTATTTT.

This clone is labeled as medium-sized. This chain links TRBV11-2 with TRBJ2-5; 11 bases are shared with TRBD2. Germline-derived CDR1 and CDR2 are SGHAT and FQNNGV. V dropped 5 bases and J dropped 2; count of bases not matched to a gene: 4. The CDR3 loop spans 15 amino acids. The CDR3 bases are TGTGCCAGCAGCGCCGGGACTAGCGGACAAGAGACCCAGTACTTC. Translation gives CASSAGTSGQETQYF. Looking up the rest from reference TRBV11-2 and TRBJ2-5 gives the full variable domain: EAGVAQSPRYKIIEKRQSVAFWCNPISGHATLYWYQQILGQGPKLLIQFQNNGVVDDSQLPKDRFSAERLKGVDSTLKIQPAKLEDSAVYLCASSAGTSGQETQYFGPGTRLLVL.

The chain couples TRBV9 to TRBJ2-1; weak D call: TRBD2 (5 bases). CDR3 size: 10 residues. V gave up 3 bases and J gave up 13 bases, with 8 bases separating them. Germline V CDR1 and CDR2: SGDLS, YYNGEE. As DNA, the CDR3 is TGTGCCAGCAGCGAGACTAATCAGTTCTTC. This translates into CASSETNQFF.

CDR3: CASSDSEGARTQYF. CDR3 nucleotides: TGTGCCAGCAGTGACTCTGAGGGGGCCCGTACGCAGTATTTT. V gene TRBV6-4 combines with J gene TRBJ2-3, with 7 nucleotides matching TRBD1. Unmatched junction bases numbered 5, after V lost 0 bases and J lost 8 bases. The germline gives CDR1 MRHNA, CDR2 SNTAGT. The CDR3 totals 14 residues.

The sample holds many counts of this clone. The V call is TRBV2, the J call TRBJ2-7; D is possibly TRBD1 (5 bases). Trimming cost V 8 bases and J 3 bases, with 17 bases left between them. The CDR3 sequence is 14 residues long. Germline-derived CDR1 and CDR2 are SNHLY and FYNNEI. The CDR3 bases are TGTGCCAGCGAGACATTGACAGACAGCTACGAGCAGTACTTC. Encoded protein: CASETLTDSYEQYF.

J is TRBJ1-2 and V is TRBV28, with D possibly TRBD1 on 5 matching bases. This CDR3 is 12 amino acids long. The germline V gene encodes CDR1 MDHEN and CDR2 SYDVKM. V was shortened by 3 bases and J by 6 bases, with 8 bases between the two germline ends. The CDR3 is CASSFQGDGYTF. CDR3 nucleotide sequence: TGTGCCAGCAGTTTTCAGGGTGATGGCTACACCTTC.

As to this clone: The same CDR3 also results from other DNA sequences found in this sample. The gene calls are TRBV11-2 and TRBJ2-7; 10 bases are a match to TRBD1. The V gene's germline CDR1 is SGHAT and CDR2 FQNNGV. The CDR3 sequence is 14 residues long. The V segment lost 3 bases and the J segment 4 bases; nucleotides outside the gene matches: 3. The chain's CDR3 is CASSLGTGVYEQYF. The DNA for the CDR3 is TGTGCCAGCAGCTTGGGGACAGGGGTGTACGAGCAGTACTTC.

Here the CDR3 reads CASSQVAGIGDTQYF. CDR3 DNA sequence: TGTGCCAGCAGCCAAGTAGCGGGAATAGGAGATACGCAGTATTTT. The chain is built from TRBV14 and TRBJ2-3, with 8 bases aligning to TRBD2. The V gene's germline CDR1 is SGHDN and CDR2 FVKESK. The junction had 5 bases not matched to a gene; V was cut back by 1 base and J by 5 bases. This CDR3 region has 15 residues. Supplemented by reference TRBV14 and TRBJ2-3, the full variable domain reads EAGVTQFPSHSVIEKGQTVTLRCDPISGHDNLYWYRRVMGKEIKFLLHFVKESKQDESGMPNNRFLAERTGGTYSTLKVQPAELEDSGVYFCASSQVAGIGDTQYFGPGTRLTVL.

This chain joins TRBV5-1 and TRBJ2-1; the match to TRBD2 covers 8 bases. J lost 2 bases, V lost 0 bases, and 1 base had no gene match. The CDR3 consists of 15 residues. In germline, CDR1 is SGHRS, CDR2 YFSETQ. For the CDR3, the DNA is TGCGCCAGCAGCTTGGATAGCGGGGCCTACAATGAGCAGTTCTTC. This sequence encodes CASSLDSGAYNEQFF.

The chain uses TRBV10-1 and TRBJ2-1; tentatively, D is TRBD2 (6 bases). The CDR3 has 12 residues. Germline assignment: CDR1 WNHNN and CDR2 SYGVQD (reference sequence). V shed 5 bases and J shed 9 bases, with 11 bases lying between them. The CDR3 bases are TGCGCCAGCAGTCCTGGAGGGGTTGAGCAGTTCTTC. It encodes CASSPGGVEQFF.

V is TRBV28 and J is TRBJ1-4, with no clear D. CDR3 length: 14 amino acids. Germline V lookup: CDR1 MDHEN, CDR2 SYDVKM. Trimming stripped 2 bases from V and 3 bases from J, with 7 bases between. CDR3 amino acids: CASSLAGANEKLFF. The CDR3 DNA is TGTGCCAGCAGTTTAGCCGGCGCTAATGAAAAACTGTTTTTT.

The chain recombines TRBV27 with TRBJ2-7, with D tentatively TRBD2 (6 bases). The CDR3 is made up of 16 amino acids. Per germline, CDR1 MNHEY and CDR2 SMNVEV (reference sequence). V was pared by 6 bases and J by 3 bases, with 21 bases between. The CDR3 here is CASSSPWRGNLYEQYF. CDR3 DNA sequence: TGTGCCAGCAGCTCCCCTTGGCGCGGGAATCTCTACGAGCAGTACTTC.

The chain employs TRBV7-2 and TRBJ1-2, with D maybe TRBD1 (5 bases). The CDR3 sequence is 13 residues long. Germline assignment: CDR1 SGHTA and CDR2 FQGNSA. Deletions cut 6 bases from V and 4 bases from J, with 12 bases between. The CDR3 loop reads CASRFWGSYGYTF. The CDR3 DNA reads as TGTGCCAGCAGATTCTGGGGGTCCTATGGCTACACCTTC.

This chain links TRBV6-1 with TRBJ1-4; tentatively, D is TRBD1 (5 bases). The germline V gene encodes CDR1 MNHNS and CDR2 SASEGT. The V gene lost 11 bases and the J gene lost 5 bases, with 18 bases spanning the gap. The CDR3 runs to 14 residues. CDR3 sequence reads: CALRDLTVNEKLFF. DNA for the CDR3: TGTGCCCTCCGGGACCTTACGGTCAATGAAAAACTGTTTTTT.

The chain couples TRBV6-4 to TRBJ2-7, with D tentatively TRBD2 (6 bases). CDR1 MRHNA and CDR2 SNTAGT come from the germline V gene. The CDR3 is 14 amino acids. Trimming left V 4 bases short and J 0 bases short, with 10 bases between. The CDR3 DNA reads as TGTGCCAGCAGTGTTGGGACTGACTCCTACGAGCAGTACTTC. Translating it yields CASSVGTDSYEQYF.

The J gene is TRBJ2-3, the V gene TRBV25-1, with a possible D match to TRBD1 (6 bases). Germline V gene lookup returns CDR1 MGHDK and CDR2 SYGVNS. The CDR3 sequence is 14 residues long. V lost 8 bases and J 0 bases, leaving 12 bases between the germline ends. Written as DNA, the CDR3 is TGTGCCAGCGGGGGCGGAACTAGCACAGATACGCAGTATTTT. Its protein is CASGGGTSTDTQYF.

The chain has TRBV2 and TRBJ2-3; D is possibly TRBD1 (5 bases). CDR1 and CDR2 (germline): SNHLY, FYNNEI. V lost 6 bases to trimming and J lost 2 bases, with 9 bases between them. The CDR3 is 13 amino acids. The CDR3 region has the DNA TGTGCCAGCAGGACAGAGAACACAGATACGCAGTATTTT. Protein product: CASRTENTDTQYF.

The chain links TRBV5-1 to TRBJ2-7, with D possibly being TRBD2 (5 bases). This CDR3 region has 15 residues. Germline V gene sequence: CDR1 SGHRS, CDR2 YFSETQ. The V and J ends lost 2 bases and 4 bases respectively, with 16 bases between them. The CDR3 region has the DNA TGCGCCAGCAGCTTTTCAGCGGAGGTAATGTACGAGCAGTACTTC. Translation: CASSFSAEVMYEQYF.

The chain links TRBV7-9 to TRBJ1-5; no firm D call. Trimming took 1 base from V and 7 from J, leaving 5 bases between them. This CDR3 comprises 12 residues. Germline V gene sequence: CDR1 SEHNR, CDR2 FQNEAQ (reference sequence). CDR3 in amino acids: CASSLVGQPQHF. CDR3 DNA: TGTGCCAGCAGCTTAGTTGGGCAGCCCCAGCATTTT.

This chain links TRBV27 with TRBJ1-2, with D perhaps matching TRBD1 (5 bases). V dropped 5 bases and J dropped 8 bases, with 12 bases sitting between them. The CDR3 has 12 amino acids. CDR1 MNHEY and CDR2 SMNVEV come from the germline V gene (reference sequence). This CDR3 is CASSGGVNGYTF. CDR3 DNA: TGTGCCAGCAGTGGAGGGGTGAACGGCTACACCTTC.

This clone is a singleton in its sample. This sequence joins TRBV7-9 and TRBJ2-3; possibly TRBD1 for D (5 bases). Trimming took 4 bases from V and 4 from J, leaving 9 bases between them. CDR1 and CDR2 (germline): SEHNR, FQNEAQ (reference sequence). CDR3 length equals 13 residues. CDR3 loop: CASSYQGADTQYF. The DNA of the CDR3 is TGTGCCAGCAGCTACCAGGGTGCAGATACGCAGTATTTT.

The chain recombines TRBV6-5 with TRBJ2-7; D perhaps matches TRBD2 (5 bases). The CDR3 is 12 residues long. Germline V gene data show CDR1 as MNHEY and CDR2 as SVGAGI. Trimming shortened V by 6 bases and J by 5 bases, and 11 bases separated the two germline ends. The CDR3 spells CASSYSAHEQYF. DNA of the CDR3: TGTGCCAGCAGCTATAGCGCCCACGAGCAGTACTTC.